This entry features one T cell receptor beta chain sequence. This clonotype was seen repeatedly, ten times or more. Its specific antigen is unknown. No much larger clonotype is one base removed from it; base qualities were not supplied. Library preparation employed 5' RACE. The sequencing machine was an Illumina HiSeq 2000. Template switching added a universal primer binding site, and the final cDNA carried a unique molecular identifier that allowed TCR cDNA molecules to be counted accurately. First-strand cDNA for TCR alpha and beta chains was synthesized from specific primers in the conserved constant-segment region. Each cDNA library was double barcoded, with a SMART-Mk sample barcode plus Illumina barcodes, to control for contamination. TruSeq adapter sequences, together with Illumina sample barcodes, were added in two successive PCR steps. The Illumina HiSeq platform was used with custom primers to sequence TCR alpha and beta cDNA libraries. Processing in the source paper ran as follows. MiGEC processed the raw reads to extract unique molecular identifiers, while MiXCR was used to determine the CDR3 positions. For each individual, recombination models were inferred using an EM algorithm with the repgenHMM and IGoR tools. The tcR package in R was used for shared clonotype analysis, with sharing normalized by the product of cloneset sizes. To study raw recombination free of thymic and clonal selection effects, out-of-frame nonproductive sequences were analyzed. TCRdb cleaned the public reads at Q25 with fastp, built clones with MiXCR and kept in-frame beta chains. Duplicate CDR3 protein sequences are folded into a single record with the most common DNA and genes. None of the V and J calls come from the authors' own analysis; TCRdb made them. This sample has around 250,000 distinct CDR3 sequences in its table, and about 8% of those were observed once. The ten largest clones represent about 3% of the sample.

These data belong to a study of identical twins (dated by TCRdb to 2016 to 2018). With respect to the entire study: To test whether fetal clonotypes persist, this study deep-sequenced TCR alpha and beta repertoires from monozygotic twins, from unrelated adults of various ages, and from cord blood. To rule out contamination, replicate twin experiments were performed at different times with different library preparation protocols.

The germline V and J ends show losses of 2 bases and 4 bases respectively, and no gene match explains 5 bases of the junction. Reading from cysteine to phenylalanine, the CDR3 counts 13 amino acids. The DNA shown is the 39-base CDR3, in frame from base 1. In the germline V gene (reference sequence), CDR1 corresponds to DFQATT and CDR2 to SNEGSKA. General findings and caveats noted by the study authors: In monozygotic twins, out-of-frame TCR alpha sharing was systematically underestimated by recombination models, although the models agreed with sharing between unrelated individuals. In beta out-of-frame sequences, excess twin sharing was weaker, because having fewer shared sequences lowered the signal-to-noise ratio. Out-of-frame TCR alpha sequences shared between twins showed an excess of low generation-probability sequences compared with coincidental sharing between unrelated individuals. Abundant cord blood beta clonotypes carried fewer insertions; young adult naive repertoires showed a weaker similar trend, while memory repertoires showed none. Because the same donors could not be followed over many years, conclusions were based on cross-sectional statistical analysis. Invariant T cells such as MAIT and iNKT could partly confound zero-insertion analyses, although diverse VJ usage argued against such confounding for most clonotypes.

Only healthy Caucasian donors were included. Three pairs of female monozygotic twins, all aged about 18 to 30 years, were included in the twin cohort. Positive isolation kits from Invitrogen were used to isolate CD4+ and CD8+ T cell populations. This sample was also put to use in a study of yellow fever vaccine responses in identical twins. From the second report: According to the authors, the vaccine-induced T cell response in identical twins seemed to be partly convergent and partly specific to each individual. In the study, vaccine-responding T cell clones were precisely tracked in identical twins.

In this chain, TRBV20-1 is recombined with TRBJ2-7, and TRBD2 aligns with 7 junction nucleotides. The source of this sequence is a woman younger than 35 in good health. The sample comprised CD8+ T cells sorted from blood. The CDR3 has the sequence CSARLRGSYEQYF. The DNA is TGCAGTGCTAGACTGCGGGGGTCTTACGAGCAGTACTTC.